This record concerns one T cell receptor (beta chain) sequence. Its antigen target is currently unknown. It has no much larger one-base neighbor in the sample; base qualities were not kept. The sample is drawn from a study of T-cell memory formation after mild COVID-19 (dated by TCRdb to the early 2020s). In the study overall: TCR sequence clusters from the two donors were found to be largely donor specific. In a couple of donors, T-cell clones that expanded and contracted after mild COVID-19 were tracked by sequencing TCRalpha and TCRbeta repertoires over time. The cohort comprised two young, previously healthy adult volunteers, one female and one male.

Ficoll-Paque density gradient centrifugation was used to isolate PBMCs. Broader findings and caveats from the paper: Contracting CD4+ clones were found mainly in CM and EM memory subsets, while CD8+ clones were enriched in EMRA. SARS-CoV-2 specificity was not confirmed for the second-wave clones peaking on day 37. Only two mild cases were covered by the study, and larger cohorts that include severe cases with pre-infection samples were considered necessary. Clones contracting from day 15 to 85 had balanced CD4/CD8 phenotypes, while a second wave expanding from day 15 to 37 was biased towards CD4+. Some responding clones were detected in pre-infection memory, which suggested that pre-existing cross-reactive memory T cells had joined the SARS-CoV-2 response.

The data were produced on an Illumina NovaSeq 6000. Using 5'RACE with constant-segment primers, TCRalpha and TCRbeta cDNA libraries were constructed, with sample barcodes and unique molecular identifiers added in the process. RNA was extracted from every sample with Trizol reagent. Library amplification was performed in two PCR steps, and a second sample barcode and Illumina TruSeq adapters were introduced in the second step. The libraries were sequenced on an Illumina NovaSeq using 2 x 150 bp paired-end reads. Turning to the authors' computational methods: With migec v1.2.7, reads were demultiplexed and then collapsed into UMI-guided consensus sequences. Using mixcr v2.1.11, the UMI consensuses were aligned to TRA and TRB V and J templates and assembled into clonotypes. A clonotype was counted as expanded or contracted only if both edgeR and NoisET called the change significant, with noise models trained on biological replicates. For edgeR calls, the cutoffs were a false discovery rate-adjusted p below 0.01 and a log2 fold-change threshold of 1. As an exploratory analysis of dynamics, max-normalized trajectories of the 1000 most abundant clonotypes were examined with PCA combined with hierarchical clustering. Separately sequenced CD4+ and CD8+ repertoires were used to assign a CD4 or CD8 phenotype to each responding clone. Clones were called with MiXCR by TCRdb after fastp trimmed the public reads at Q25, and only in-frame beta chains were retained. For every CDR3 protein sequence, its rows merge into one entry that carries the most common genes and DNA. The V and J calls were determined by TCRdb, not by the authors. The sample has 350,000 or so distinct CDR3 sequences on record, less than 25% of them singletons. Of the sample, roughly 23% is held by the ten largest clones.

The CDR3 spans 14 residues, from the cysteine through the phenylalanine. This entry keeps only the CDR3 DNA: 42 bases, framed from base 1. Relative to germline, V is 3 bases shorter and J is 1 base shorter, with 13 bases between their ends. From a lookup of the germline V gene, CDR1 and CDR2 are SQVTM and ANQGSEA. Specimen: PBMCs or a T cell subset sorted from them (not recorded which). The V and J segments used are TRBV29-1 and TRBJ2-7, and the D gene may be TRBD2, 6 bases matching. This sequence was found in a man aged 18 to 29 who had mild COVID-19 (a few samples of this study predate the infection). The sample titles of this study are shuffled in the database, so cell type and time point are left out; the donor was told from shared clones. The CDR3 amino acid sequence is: CSVEAGLESYEQYF. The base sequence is TGCAGCGTTGAGGCGGGACTCGAATCCTACGAGCAGTACTTC.